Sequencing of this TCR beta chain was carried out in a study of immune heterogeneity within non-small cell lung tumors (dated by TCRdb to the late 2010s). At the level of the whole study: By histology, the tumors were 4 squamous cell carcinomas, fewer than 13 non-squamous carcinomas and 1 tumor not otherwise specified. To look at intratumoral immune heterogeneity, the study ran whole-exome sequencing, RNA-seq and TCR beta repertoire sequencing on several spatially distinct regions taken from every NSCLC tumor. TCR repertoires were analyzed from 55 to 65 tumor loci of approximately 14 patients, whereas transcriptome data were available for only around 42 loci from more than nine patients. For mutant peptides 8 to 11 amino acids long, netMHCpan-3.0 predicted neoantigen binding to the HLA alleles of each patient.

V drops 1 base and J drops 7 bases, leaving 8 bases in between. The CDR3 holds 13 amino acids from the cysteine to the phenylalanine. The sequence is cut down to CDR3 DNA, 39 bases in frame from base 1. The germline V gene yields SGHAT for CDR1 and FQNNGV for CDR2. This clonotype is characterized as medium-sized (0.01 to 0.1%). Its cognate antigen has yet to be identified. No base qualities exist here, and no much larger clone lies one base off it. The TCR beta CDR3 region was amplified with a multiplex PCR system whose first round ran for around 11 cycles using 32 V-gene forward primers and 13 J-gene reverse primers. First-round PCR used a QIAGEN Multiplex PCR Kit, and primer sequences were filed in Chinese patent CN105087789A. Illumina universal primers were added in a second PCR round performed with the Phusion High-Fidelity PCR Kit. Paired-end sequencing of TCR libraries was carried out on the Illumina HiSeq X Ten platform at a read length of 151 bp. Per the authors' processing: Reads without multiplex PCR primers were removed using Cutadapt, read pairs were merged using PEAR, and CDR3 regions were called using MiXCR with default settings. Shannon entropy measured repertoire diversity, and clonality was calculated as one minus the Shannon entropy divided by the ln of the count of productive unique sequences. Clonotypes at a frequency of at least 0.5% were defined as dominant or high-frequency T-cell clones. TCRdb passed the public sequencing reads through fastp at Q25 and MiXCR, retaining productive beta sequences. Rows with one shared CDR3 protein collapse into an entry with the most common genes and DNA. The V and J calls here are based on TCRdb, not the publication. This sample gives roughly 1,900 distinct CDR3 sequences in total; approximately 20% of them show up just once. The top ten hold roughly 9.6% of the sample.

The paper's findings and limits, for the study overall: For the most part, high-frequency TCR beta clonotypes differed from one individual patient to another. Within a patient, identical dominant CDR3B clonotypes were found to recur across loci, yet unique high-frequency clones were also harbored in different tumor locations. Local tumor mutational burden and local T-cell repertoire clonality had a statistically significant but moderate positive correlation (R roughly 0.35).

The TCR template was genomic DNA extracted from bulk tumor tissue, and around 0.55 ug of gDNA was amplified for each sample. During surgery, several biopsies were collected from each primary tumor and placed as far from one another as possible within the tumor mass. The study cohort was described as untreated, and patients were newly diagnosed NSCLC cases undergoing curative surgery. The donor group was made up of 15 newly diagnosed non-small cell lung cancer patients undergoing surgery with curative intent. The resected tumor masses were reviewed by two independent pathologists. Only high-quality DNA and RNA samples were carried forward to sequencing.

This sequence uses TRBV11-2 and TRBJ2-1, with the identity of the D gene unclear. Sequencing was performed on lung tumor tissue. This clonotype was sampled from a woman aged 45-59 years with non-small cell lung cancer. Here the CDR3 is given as CASSLVLKNEQFF. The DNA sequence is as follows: TGTGCCAGCAGCTTAGTTTTAAAAAATGAGCAGTTCTTC.